This record covers a single T cell receptor beta chain. In the authors' workflow: Reference gene primer amplification yielded estimated nucleated cell counts. Clones were sequenced by immunoSEQ multiplex PCR, and TCRdb holds only the in-frame ones, with some missing. The V and J calls and clone size come from that table; D and trimming were worked out from the DNA. The sample shows over 250,000 clones, 89% of them seen only once. These data belong to a study of blood T cell repertoires in COVID-19. For the study at large: Some COVID-19 samples were acute and others convalescent; all came from the United States, Italy and Spain.

The CDR3 covers 13 residues. Losses at the gene ends were 6 bases for V and 6 bases for J; bases not matched to a gene: 5. The clonotype comes from a man aged 45-65 years with acute or convalescent COVID-19. The V gene is TRBV12-3 or TRBV12-4, the J gene TRBJ1-5; TRBD1 matches at 7 bases. Specimen: peripheral blood. The CDR3 region is CASSPTGFQPQHF. The CDR3 DNA sequence: TGTGCCAGCAGCCCGACAGGGTTTCAGCCCCAGCATTTT.